This TCR beta chain was documented in a study of blood T cell repertoires in COVID-19. Looking at the study overall: Material from acute and convalescent COVID-19 was sourced from the United States, Italy and Spain.

Some clones are missing from TCRdb's copy, which holds only in-frame ones; the method was immunoSEQ multiplex PCR. The sample shows some 67,000 clones, about 87% of them seen only once. Sequencing used peripheral blood. This clonotype was sampled from a man aged 50 to 60 with active COVID-19.

CDR3 bases: TGTGCCAGCAGCTCTTTCGCGAACACCGGGGAGCTGTTTTTT. Translation gives CASSSFANTGELFF. The V gene is TRBV5-4, the J gene TRBJ2-2; D uncertain. V lost 3 bases, J lost 0 bases, and 6 bases lay in between. Germline V gene sequence: CDR1 SGHNT, CDR2 YYREEE (reference sequence). The CDR3 sequence is 14 residues long.